The clone carrying this T cell receptor beta chain was recorded many times. This entry is derived from a study of spatial heterogeneity in lung cancer. The overall study: Unique TCR and UMI combinations averaged more than ten appearances each in raw reads.

On each TCR cDNA molecule, a unique molecular identifier was present. TCRdb re-called the 5' RACE reads through MiXCR, storing one row per CDR3 protein. Of 10,000 to 15,000 distinct CDR3 sequences listed, approximately 3.8% are singletons. CDR3 length equals 12 residues. V dropped 5 bases and J dropped 2 bases, with 10 bases sitting between them. CDR1 and CDR2 from the germline V gene are DFQATT and SNEGSKA (reference sequence). Time point denoted: sample taken at primary tumor resection. The authors sequenced whole RNA from tumor, nontumor lung or frozen PBMC without sorting. Source: PBMCs, taken at surgery. The clonotype was recovered from a male donor with early-stage non-small cell lung cancer. The chain couples TRBV20-1 to TRBJ2-7, with no clear D. As DNA, the CDR3 is TGCAGTGCTGCGCAGTGGACCTACGAGCAGTACTTC. Translated, it gives CSAAQWTYEQYF.